Listed below are T cell receptor beta chains from one sample, sequenced in a study of cytomegalovirus exposure and HLA in healthy donors. The protocol was immunoSEQ multiplex PCR, while the TCRdb copy is restricted to in-frame clones and leaves out a portion. The sample has approximately 100,000 clones, approximately 90% seen once. Input material: PBMCs. The source of these receptors is a woman aged 30 to 39 in good health and CMV-seronegative. CDR3s include the opening cysteine and the closing phenylalanine or tryptophan. D genes are given only for firm matches. Clone sizes are given selectively: once, few, many, or a class where the clone is expanded.

d_gene: TRBD1
j_gene: TRBJ1-4
abundance: NA
v_gene: TRBV5-1
CDR3aa: CASSSEQGAGEKLFF
CDR3nt: TGCGCCAGCAGCTCGGAACAGGGGGCGGGTGAAAAACTGTTTTTT

d_gene: NA
j_gene: TRBJ2-4
abundance: NA
v_gene: TRBV2
CDR3aa: CASKGEGNIQYF
CDR3nt: TGTGCCAGCAAGGGGGAAGGAAACATTCAGTACTTC

d_gene: NA
j_gene: TRBJ2-7
abundance: NA
v_gene: TRBV9
CDR3aa: CASSVAALGNEQYF
CDR3nt: TGTGCCAGCAGCGTAGCCGCCCTCGGGAACGAGCAGTACTTC

d_gene: NA
j_gene: TRBJ2-3
abundance: NA
v_gene: TRBV5-5
CDR3aa: CASSRQATLSSTDTQYF
CDR3nt: TGTGCCAGCAGCCGACAGGCTACTCTATCTAGCACAGATACGCAGTATTTT

d_gene: TRBD2
j_gene: TRBJ2-7
abundance: NA
v_gene: TRBV15
CDR3aa: CATSRDRFAAGAYEQYF
CDR3nt: TGTGCCACCAGCAGAGACCGATTCGCAGCGGGAGCCTACGAGCAGTACTTC

d_gene: NA
j_gene: TRBJ2-7
abundance: NA
v_gene: TRBV9
CDR3aa: CASSGRGGSTEGEQYF
CDR3nt: TGTGCCAGCAGCGGGCGAGGTGGGTCGACCGAAGGCGAGCAGTACTTC

d_gene: NA
j_gene: TRBJ1-1
abundance: NA
v_gene: TRBV7-3
CDR3aa: CASSLLSNTEAFF
CDR3nt: TGTGCCAGCAGCTTACTTTCGAACACTGAAGCTTTCTTT

d_gene: TRBD2
j_gene: TRBJ2-3
abundance: NA
v_gene: TRBV6-4
CDR3aa: CASSDGTSGADTQYF
CDR3nt: TGTGCCAGCAGTGACGGGACTAGCGGGGCAGATACGCAGTATTTT

d_gene: NA
j_gene: TRBJ2-3
abundance: NA
v_gene: TRBV6-5
CDR3aa: CASSYRFTDTQYF
CDR3nt: TGTGCCAGCAGTTACCGTTTCACAGATACGCAGTATTTT

d_gene: NA
j_gene: TRBJ2-7
abundance: NA
v_gene: TRBV5-1
CDR3aa: CASSLMGRREDEQYF
CDR3nt: TGCGCCAGCAGCTTGATGGGGAGACGAGAGGACGAGCAGTACTTC

d_gene: TRBD1
j_gene: TRBJ1-2
abundance: NA
v_gene: TRBV25-1
CDR3aa: CASMGQRANYGYTF
CDR3nt: TGTGCCAGCATGGGACAGAGAGCTAACTATGGCTACACCTTC

d_gene: NA
j_gene: TRBJ2-1
abundance: NA
v_gene: TRBV27
CDR3aa: CASSLETVWDEQFF
CDR3nt: TGTGCCAGCAGTTTAGAGACAGTTTGGGATGAGCAGTTCTTC

d_gene: TRBD2
j_gene: TRBJ2-7
abundance: NA
v_gene: TRBV27
CDR3aa: CASSLAGGPYEQYF
CDR3nt: TGTGCCAGCAGTTTAGCGGGAGGGCCCTACGAGCAGTACTTC

d_gene: TRBD2
j_gene: TRBJ2-1
abundance: NA
v_gene: TRBV29-1
CDR3aa: CSVEDQTSGRYNEQFF
CDR3nt: TGCAGCGTTGAAGATCAAACTAGCGGGAGGTACAATGAGCAGTTCTTC

d_gene: TRBD2
j_gene: TRBJ2-3
abundance: NA
v_gene: TRBV10-3
CDR3aa: CAITVAGLAGPGDTQYF
CDR3nt: TGTGCCATCACGGTAGCGGGACTAGCGGGTCCGGGGGATACGCAGTATTTT

d_gene: TRBD1
j_gene: TRBJ2-7
abundance: once
v_gene: TRBV10-3
CDR3aa: CAIRPGTEDEQYF
CDR3nt: TGTGCCATCAGACCCGGGACAGAGGACGAGCAGTACTTC

d_gene: NA
j_gene: TRBJ2-5
abundance: once
v_gene: TRBV5-1
CDR3aa: CASGLGVGVVETQYF
CDR3nt: TGCGCCAGCGGATTGGGGGTGGGAGTGGTGGAGACCCAGTACTTC

d_gene: NA
j_gene: TRBJ2-7
abundance: NA
v_gene: TRBV7-9
CDR3aa: CASSLYGHQPSGAMGEQYF
CDR3nt: TGTGCCAGCAGCTTATATGGCCACCAGCCGTCAGGGGCCATGGGGGAGCAGTACTTC

d_gene: NA
j_gene: TRBJ2-5
abundance: NA
v_gene: TRBV6-1
CDR3aa: CASRPTGSPETQYF
CDR3nt: TGTGCCAGCAGGCCGACAGGATCCCCAGAGACCCAGTACTTC

d_gene: NA
j_gene: TRBJ1-4
abundance: NA
v_gene: TRBV13
CDR3aa: CASSLGSATNEKLFF
CDR3nt: TGTGCCAGCAGCCTAGGGAGTGCAACTAATGAAAAACTGTTTTTT

d_gene: NA
j_gene: TRBJ1-1
abundance: NA
v_gene: TRBV18
CDR3aa: CASSQQTNTEAFF
CDR3nt: TGTGCCAGCTCACAACAGACAAACACTGAAGCTTTCTTT

d_gene: TRBD2
j_gene: TRBJ2-2
abundance: NA
v_gene: TRBV5-1
CDR3aa: CASSSGLAGNTGELFF
CDR3nt: TGCGCCAGCAGCTCCGGACTAGCGGGGAACACCGGGGAGCTGTTTTTT

d_gene: NA
j_gene: TRBJ1-5
abundance: few
v_gene: TRBV5-5
CDR3aa: CASSLSPRQVVGQPQHF
CDR3nt: TGTGCCAGCAGCTTAAGTCCAAGACAGGTTGTAGGCCAGCCCCAGCATTTT

d_gene: TRBD1
j_gene: TRBJ2-5
abundance: NA
v_gene: TRBV2
CDR3aa: CASYSDSGTGTRETQYF
CDR3nt: TGTGCCAGCTACTCTGACTCCGGGACAGGGACACGAGAGACCCAGTACTTC

d_gene: NA
j_gene: TRBJ1-3
abundance: NA
v_gene: TRBV5-1
CDR3aa: CASSPRPKADTIYF
CDR3nt: TGCGCCAGCAGCCCCCGGCCCAAGGCGGACACCATATATTTT

d_gene: NA
j_gene: TRBJ2-7
abundance: NA
v_gene: TRBV28
CDR3aa: CASSLSGSISYEQYF
CDR3nt: TGTGCCAGCAGTTTGAGCGGGTCGATCTCCTACGAGCAGTACTTC

d_gene: NA
j_gene: TRBJ1-2
abundance: NA
v_gene: TRBV4-1
CDR3aa: CASSRQGFEYGYTF
CDR3nt: TGCGCCAGCAGCCGCCAGGGTTTCGAATATGGCTACACCTTC

d_gene: TRBD1
j_gene: TRBJ1-2
abundance: NA
v_gene: TRBV10-3
CDR3aa: CAISERTGSNVYTF
CDR3nt: TGTGCCATCAGTGAGCGGACAGGTTCCAATGTCTACACCTTC

d_gene: TRBD2
j_gene: TRBJ2-4
abundance: NA
v_gene: TRBV29-1
CDR3aa: CSVVPGLAGVKNIQYF
CDR3nt: TGCAGCGTTGTTCCGGGACTAGCGGGAGTTAAAAACATTCAGTACTTC

d_gene: TRBD1
j_gene: TRBJ1-5
abundance: NA
v_gene: TRBV7-9
CDR3aa: CASSLVTGRGSQPQHF
CDR3nt: TGTGCCAGCAGCTTAGTTACGGGCAGGGGGAGTCAACCCCAGCATTTT

d_gene: NA
j_gene: TRBJ2-7
abundance: NA
v_gene: TRBV10-3
CDR3aa: CAIATPEIYEQYF
CDR3nt: TGTGCCATCGCGACTCCAGAAATATACGAGCAGTACTTC

d_gene: NA
j_gene: TRBJ1-6
abundance: NA
v_gene: TRBV7-9
CDR3aa: CASSDTGPNSPLHF
CDR3nt: TGTGCCAGCAGCGATACAGGTCCTAATTCACCCCTCCACTTT

d_gene: TRBD1
j_gene: TRBJ2-5
abundance: NA
v_gene: TRBV7-2
CDR3aa: CASSRTGRETQYF
CDR3nt: TGTGCCAGCAGCCGGACAGGGAGAGAGACCCAGTACTTC

d_gene: NA
j_gene: TRBJ1-4
abundance: NA
v_gene: TRBV19
CDR3aa: CATKGGPKWTEKLFF
CDR3nt: TGTGCCACCAAAGGGGGTCCAAAATGGACTGAAAAACTGTTTTTT

d_gene: NA
j_gene: TRBJ1-1
abundance: NA
v_gene: TRBV11-1
CDR3aa: CASSLGQGLETEAFF
CDR3nt: TGTGCCAGCAGCTTAGGGCAGGGGCTGGAGACTGAAGCTTTCTTT